Listed below are T cell receptor beta chains from one sample, sequenced in a study of T cell repertoires in cytomegalovirus infection. In TCRdb, the reads were re-called with MiXCR into one record per CDR3 protein. The sample has about 500,000 distinct CDR3 sequences, roughly a third seen once. No antigen has been assigned to these receptors. The sequencing here drew on cultured PBMCs, taken from culture after CMV antigen stimulation. Every receptor here comes from a human donor in good health (CMV status not recorded). Some clones in this sample may be carry-over from other donors' samples. Both conserved end residues are trimmed from each CDR3. A D gene is named only where the DNA matches it firmly.

CDR3 length: 15
D gene: TRBD2
V gene: TRBV4-3
CDR3 protein: ASSQLSAGGGYNEQF

CDR3 length: 12
D gene: .
V gene: TRBV7-2
CDR3 protein: ASSLGLYTDTQY

CDR3 length: 14
D gene: .
V gene: TRBV14
CDR3 protein: ASSREQGGYYNEQF

CDR3 length: 12
D gene: TRBD1
V gene: TRBV19
CDR3 protein: ASTKGQGRTEAF

CDR3 length: 13
D gene: .
V gene: TRBV7-6
CDR3 protein: ASTLGGLTNEKLF

CDR3 length: 12
D gene: TRBD1
V gene: TRBV20-1
CDR3 protein: SARYRGLNTEAF

CDR3 length: 16
D gene: TRBD2
V gene: TRBV12-3/TRBV12-4
CDR3 protein: ASSPWGTSGRGYNEQF

CDR3 length: 13
D gene: .
V gene: TRBV5-1
CDR3 protein: ASRTTSSGANVLT

CDR3 length: 11
D gene: TRBD1
V gene: TRBV24-1
CDR3 protein: ATQGGGAGEAF

CDR3 length: 13
D gene: TRBD2
V gene: TRBV6-1
CDR3 protein: ASRNLAGGQETQY

CDR3 length: 17
D gene: TRBD2
V gene: TRBV6-5
CDR3 protein: ASRHRGGLAASSYNEQF

CDR3 length: 14
D gene: .
V gene: TRBV14
CDR3 protein: ASSPLGKDGQETQY

CDR3 length: 15
D gene: TRBD2
V gene: TRBV9
CDR3 protein: ASSVEGAGGPNNEQF

CDR3 length: 11
D gene: TRBD1
V gene: TRBV19
CDR3 protein: ASSGQGLGGYT

CDR3 length: 11
D gene: .
V gene: TRBV7-9
CDR3 protein: ASSSAGVTEAF

CDR3 length: 12
D gene: .
V gene: TRBV9
CDR3 protein: ASSDPPSTDTQY

CDR3 length: 11
D gene: .
V gene: TRBV7-2
CDR3 protein: ASSFYFGTEAF

CDR3 length: 10
D gene: .
V gene: TRBV6-1
CDR3 protein: ASRSEDSPLH

CDR3 length: 12
D gene: TRBD1
V gene: TRBV20-1
CDR3 protein: SARDRQGREKLF

CDR3 length: 12
D gene: TRBD1
V gene: TRBV7-9
CDR3 protein: ASSLGQGASEAF

CDR3 length: 12
D gene: .
V gene: TRBV6-1
CDR3 protein: ASSSLAGWGEQY

CDR3 length: 14
D gene: .
V gene: TRBV27
CDR3 protein: ASSLTPPGPKETQY

CDR3 length: 14
D gene: TRBD1
V gene: TRBV4-3
CDR3 protein: ASSQDVSGGHNEQF

CDR3 length: 14
D gene: .
V gene: TRBV7-8
CDR3 protein: ASSPRRSTFSYEQY

CDR3 length: 13
D gene: TRBD2
V gene: TRBV7-2
CDR3 protein: ASSLTSGRLAEQF

CDR3 length: 13
D gene: TRBD1
V gene: TRBV12-3/TRBV12-4
CDR3 protein: ASTTSGTGEDTQY

CDR3 length: 14
D gene: TRBD2
V gene: TRBV7-2
CDR3 protein: ASSLWGGVNTDTQY

CDR3 length: 13
D gene: TRBD1
V gene: TRBV27
CDR3 protein: ASRKDRLGNQPQH

CDR3 length: 13
D gene: .
V gene: TRBV5-1
CDR3 protein: ASSLGPATNQPQH

CDR3 length: 11
D gene: .
V gene: TRBV12-3/TRBV12-4
CDR3 protein: ASSTTAKNIQY

CDR3 length: 13
D gene: TRBD2
V gene: TRBV20-1
CDR3 protein: SATPHGGRVDTQY

CDR3 length: 11
D gene: TRBD1
V gene: TRBV25-1
CDR3 protein: ASRGQGGEKLF

CDR3 length: 13
D gene: .
V gene: TRBV19
CDR3 protein: ASSTQGLTYNEQF

CDR3 length: 10
D gene: .
V gene: TRBV30
CDR3 protein: AWKRVDTEAF

CDR3 length: 14
D gene: .
V gene: TRBV4-2
CDR3 protein: ASSQDGGARTDTQY